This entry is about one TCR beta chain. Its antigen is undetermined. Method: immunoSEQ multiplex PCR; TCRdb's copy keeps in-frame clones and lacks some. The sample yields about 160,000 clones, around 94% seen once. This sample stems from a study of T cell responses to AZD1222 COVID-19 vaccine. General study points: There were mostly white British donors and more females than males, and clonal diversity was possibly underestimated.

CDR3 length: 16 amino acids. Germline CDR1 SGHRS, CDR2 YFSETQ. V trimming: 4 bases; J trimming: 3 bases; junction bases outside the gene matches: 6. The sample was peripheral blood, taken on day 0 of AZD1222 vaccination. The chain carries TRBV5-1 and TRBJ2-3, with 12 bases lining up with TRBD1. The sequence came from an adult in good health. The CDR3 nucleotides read TGCGCCAGCAGCAAAGGGACAGGGGGCTTGACAGATACGCAGTATTTT. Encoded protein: CASSKGTGGLTDTQYF.